This T cell receptor beta chain originates from a study of T-cell reconstitution after alpha-beta-depleted transplantation in children. Unique molecular identifiers were incorporated into the prepared TCRbeta library. MiXCR was run by TCRdb on the PCR reads, yielding one entry per CDR3 protein. The table has approximately 89,000 distinct CDR3 sequences, roughly a sixth seen once. Study-wide results and caveats: Surviving recipient cells, namely T cells and thymic progenitors, were the source of high day-60 TCRbeta diversity in some patients. Reported findings indicate that, about two months after transplant, alpha-beta T cells came from several hundred expanded clones, which were derived from non-depleted graft cells. By one year post-transplant, T-cell counts and diversity largely arose from T cells that were newly produced.

A note on this clonotype: Antigen unknown.

The CDR3 totals 15 residues. The ends were cut back, 0 bases at V and 6 bases at J, with 14 bases in the middle. Germline V gene data show CDR1 as SGHDN and CDR2 as FVKESK. This chain uses TRBV14 with TRBJ1-1, with D maybe TRBD1 (5 bases). The material sequenced was PBMCs, mostly from graft donor cells, taken 180 days after TCRalphabeta/CD19-depleted stem cell transplant. This sequence was found in a male patient between 2 and 9 years old who had a stem cell transplant for acute lymphoblastic leukemia, so the T cells may come from the graft donor. The CDR3 reads CASSQDRGREAEAFF. The CDR3 bases are TGTGCCAGCAGCCAAGATCGGGGGAGGGAGGCTGAAGCTTTCTTT. Combining the CDR3 with reference TRBV14 and TRBJ1-1 gives the whole variable domain EAGVTQFPSHSVIEKGQTVTLRCDPISGHDNLYWYRRVMGKEIKFLLHFVKESKQDESGMPNNRFLAERTGGTYSTLKVQPAELEDSGVYFCASSQDRGREAEAFFGQGTRLTVV.